The 26 T cell receptor beta chains reported below all come from one sample, sequenced in a study of control samples from healthy donors and cancer patients. TCRdb's table, derived via immunoSEQ multiplex PCR, lists solely in-frame clones and lacks some. The sample gives about 31,000 clones, roughly 94% of which show up once; just over 6.5% is in the top ten. Source material: blood. These receptors were obtained from a man between 60 and 75 years old in good health.

The chain carries TRBV19 and TRBJ1-1; TRBD1 matches 11 bases. The length of the CDR3 is 13 residues. In germline, CDR1 is LNHDA, CDR2 SQIVND (reference sequence). V lost 7 bases, J lost 4 bases, and 2 bases stayed unmatched. The CDR3 DNA reads TGTGCCAGTATTGGGACAGGGGGCACTGAAGCTTTCTTT. It codes for CASIGTGGTEAFF.

The chain recombines TRBV9 with TRBJ2-7; D possibly matches TRBD1 or TRBD2 (5 bases each). The ends were cut back, 4 bases at V and 4 bases at J, with 18 bases in the middle. The CDR3 totals 15 residues. CDR1 is SGDLS, CDR2 YYNGEE, per germline. The CDR3 bases are TGTGCCAGCAGCCCAGGCCCGGGTTGGGGGTACGAGCAGTACTTC. Amino acid sequence: CASSPGPGWGYEQYF.

V and J are TRBV9 and TRBJ1-3, with TRBD1 as a possible D gene (5 bases). There are 13 residues in the CDR3. The V gene lost 4 bases and the J gene lost 2 bases, with 7 bases spanning the gap. Germline-derived CDR1 and CDR2 are SGDLS and YYNGEE. DNA of the CDR3: TGTGCCAGCAGCTCAGGGACTGGAAACACCATATATTTT. Translated, it gives CASSSGTGNTIYF. Full variable domain (outside the CDR3, taken from reference TRBV9 and TRBJ1-3): DSGVTQTPKHLITATGQRVTLRCSPRSGDLSVYWYQQSLDQGLQFLIQYYNGEERAKGNILERFSAQQFPDLHSELNLSSLELGDSALYFCASSSGTGNTIYFGEGSWLTVV.

This sequence joins TRBV30 and TRBJ1-1, with D unresolved. With 4 bases removed from V and 2 bases from J, the gap between germline ends came to 11 bases. Germline CDR1 GTSNPN, CDR2 SVGIG (reference sequence). CDR3 length: 13 residues. The CDR3 loop reads CAWMMGSNTEAFF. The DNA of the CDR3 is TGTGCCTGGATGATGGGGTCCAACACTGAAGCTTTCTTT.

The genes are TRBV7-2 and TRBJ1-4; 7 bases are a match to TRBD1. The CDR3 consists of 14 residues. Germline-derived CDR1 and CDR2 are SGHTA and FQGNSA. The V gene end was trimmed by 7 bases and the J gene end by 8 bases; junction bases not matched to a gene: 10. Written as DNA, the CDR3 is TGTGCCAGCACCGCAGGGGGGCAAGGAGAAAAACTGTTTTTT. Translation gives CASTAGGQGEKLFF.

Only one count was recorded for this clone. J is TRBJ1-2 and V is TRBV7-9; TRBD1 matches 8 bases. The CDR3 contains 18 residues. From germline, CDR1 is SEHNR and CDR2 FQNEAQ (reference sequence). J was trimmed by 1 base and V by 1 base; bases with no gene match: 11. Written as DNA, the CDR3 is TGTGCCAGCAGCTTAGGGACAGGGACTTCCCCGATTAACTATGGCTACACCTTC. Protein sequence: CASSLGTGTSPINYGYTF.

This clone was recorded only once. The chain recombines TRBV7-2 with TRBJ1-1; maybe TRBD1 (6 bases). Germline V lookup: CDR1 SGHTA, CDR2 FQGNSA. The V and J ends lost 6 bases and 2 bases respectively, with 16 bases between them. This CDR3 is 15 amino acids long. The CDR3 bases are TGTGCCAGCAGTCAATTTTCGGGGGGCAACACTGAAGCTTTCTTT. Protein sequence: CASSQFSGGNTEAFF. Full variable domain (rest looked up from reference TRBV7-2 and TRBJ1-1): GAGVSQSPSNKVTEKGKDVELRCDPISGHTALYWYRQSLGQGLEFLIYFQGNSAPDKSGLPSDRFSAERTGGSVSTLTIQRTQQEDSAVYLCASSQFSGGNTEAFFGQGTRLTVV.

CDR3 sequence: CASSYAYTLNTEAFF. The CDR3 bases are TGTGCCAGCAGTTATGCCTACACGCTGAACACTGAAGCTTTCTTT. The chain combines TRBV6-5 with TRBJ1-1, with D uncertain. The V end was cut by 3 bases, the J end by 0 bases, with 11 bases between. This CDR3 comprises 15 residues. The germline gives CDR1 MNHEY, CDR2 SVGAGI.

The chain combines TRBV18 with TRBJ1-1; 8 bases map to TRBD1. Germline values: CDR1 KGHSH, CDR2 LQKENI. Unmatched junction bases numbered 8, after V lost 4 bases and J lost 4 bases. The length of the CDR3 is 15 residues. The CDR3 loop is CASSQNGQGGTEAFF. The CDR3 nucleotides read TGTGCCAGCTCACAGAATGGACAGGGAGGCACTGAAGCTTTCTTT.

The rearrangement uses TRBV24-1 and TRBJ1-2; D gene uncertain. V shed 4 bases and J shed 2 bases, with 16 bases lying between them. Germline lookup yields CDR1 KGHDR and CDR2 SFDVKD. The CDR3 runs 16 residues. The DNA for the CDR3 is TGTGCCACCAGTGACCCAAGATCGGAGACGAACTATGGCTACACCTTC. It is translated as CATSDPRSETNYGYTF.

The V and J genes are TRBV7-2 and TRBJ2-1; no reliable D call. This CDR3 has 13 amino acids. V lost 1 base, J lost 5 bases, and 6 bases lay in between. The germline CDR1 and CDR2 sequences are SGHTA and FQGNSA. CDR3 sequence (DNA): TGTGCCAGCAGCTTAGGACGGGACAATGAGCAGTTCTTC. Its translation: CASSLGRDNEQFF.

The chain links TRBV7-2 to TRBJ2-7; the match to TRBD1 covers 9 bases. Germline V lookup: CDR1 SGHTA, CDR2 FQGNSA. V was clipped by 4 bases and J by 0 bases; unmatched bases: 7. The CDR3 has 16 amino acids. CDR3 DNA: TGTGCCAGCAGCTCCCGGGGGACAGGGAGCTCCTACGAGCAGTACTTC. As protein: CASSSRGTGSSYEQYF.

This clone has a single count. The gene calls are TRBV5-1 and TRBJ1-5, with D possibly matching TRBD1 (5 bases). The CDR3 sequence is 15 residues long. V lost 1 base, J lost 4 bases, and 12 bases lay in between. Germline V CDR1 and CDR2: SGHRS, YFSETQ. The CDR3 is CASSLWGTANQPQHF. In DNA, the CDR3 is TGCGCCAGCAGCTTGTGGGGGACGGCAAATCAGCCCCAGCATTTT. Full variable domain (missing parts from reference TRBV5-1 and TRBJ1-5): KAGVTQTPRYLIKTRGQQVTLSCSPISGHRSVSWYQQTPGQGLQFLFEYFSETQRNKGNFPGRFSGRQFSNSRSEMNVSTLELGDSALYLCASSLWGTANQPQHFGDGTRLSIL.

V is TRBV10-3 and J is TRBJ2-5; either TRBD1 or TRBD2 may fit D (5 bases each). The CDR3 extends over 14 amino acids. Looked up from germline, CDR1 is ENHRY and CDR2 is SYGVKD. Trimming removed 8 bases at V and 1 base at J, with 14 bases between. The CDR3 DNA reads TGTGCCATCTCGAACAGTGGGGGCCAAGAGACCCAGTACTTC. Amino acid sequence: CAISNSGGQETQYF.

The table lists this clone with a count of one. The chain uses TRBV18 and TRBJ1-2; 11 nucleotides match TRBD1. The CDR3 runs to 15 residues. Germline CDR1 is KGHSH and CDR2 is LQKENI. Unmatched junction bases numbered 7, after V lost 3 bases and J lost 7 bases. CDR3 amino acids: CASSPLGQGASGYTF. The CDR3 nucleotides are TGTGCCAGCTCACCCCTTGGACAGGGGGCCTCTGGCTACACCTTC.

The rearrangement uses TRBV5-5 and TRBJ2-7; the D gene is possibly TRBD1 (5 bases). Deletions cut 4 bases from V and 5 bases from J, with 13 bases between. Germline CDR1 SGHKS, CDR2 YYEKEE (reference sequence). There are 13 residues in the CDR3. The CDR3 is CASSPGPQHEQYF. CDR3 in DNA: TGTGCCAGCAGCCCAGGGCCTCAGCACGAGCAGTACTTC.

The chain couples TRBV7-9 to TRBJ1-2; perhaps TRBD1 as D (5 bases). Germline CDR1 is SEHNR and CDR2 is FQNEAQ (reference sequence). The V end lost 1 base, the J end lost 4 bases, and 13 bases lay between the germline ends. The CDR3 covers 15 residues. The CDR3 is CASSLVPQEGYGYTF. CDR3 DNA sequence: TGTGCCAGCAGCTTAGTCCCACAGGAAGGCTATGGCTACACCTTC. The variable domain in full, completed from reference TRBV7-9 and TRBJ1-2, reads DTGVSQNPRHKITKRGQNVTFRCDPISEHNRLYWYRQTLGQGPEFLTYFQNEAQLEKSRLLSDRFSAERPKGSFSTLEIQRTEQGDSAMYLCASSLVPQEGYGYTFGSGTRLTVV.

This chain connects TRBV19 to TRBJ2-7; TRBD1 might be the D (5 bases). Between the trimmed V and J ends, which lost 7 bases and 0 bases, there was a span of 10 bases. The V gene's germline CDR1 is LNHDA and CDR2 SQIVND (reference sequence). The length of the CDR3 is 13 residues. This CDR3 reads CASMKGDSYEQYF. CDR3 nucleotide sequence: TGTGCCAGTATGAAAGGGGACTCCTACGAGCAGTACTTC. The full variable domain, with the rest looked up from reference TRBV19 and TRBJ2-7, is DGGITQSPKYLFRKEGQNVTLSCEQNLNHDAMYWYRQDPGQGLRLIYYSQIVNDFQKGDIAEGYSVSREKKESFPLTVTSAQKNPTAFYLCASMKGDSYEQYFGPGTRLTVT.

The CDR3 region has the DNA TGTGCCACCAGCTCCGACAGGGCATACTCGTGGAGCAAGAACATTCAGTACTTC. Encoded protein: CATSSDRAYSWSKNIQYF. The rearrangement uses TRBV15 and TRBJ2-4; 7 positions match TRBD1. Germline-derived CDR1 and CDR2 are LNHNV and YYDKDF (reference sequence). The CDR3 has 18 residues. The J segment lost 7 bases and the V segment lost 5 bases, leaving 20 bases of the junction unmatched.

The chain employs TRBV4-1 and TRBJ2-1; 13 nucleotides line up with TRBD2. The CDR3 sequence is 18 residues long. With 2 bases clipped from V and 6 bases from J, the junction kept 10 bases outside the gene matches. Germline assignment: CDR1 MGHRA and CDR2 YSYEKL. CDR3 region: CASSQTPTSGGASNEQFF. The CDR3 DNA follows: TGCGCCAGCAGCCAAACGCCTACTAGCGGGGGGGCATCCAATGAGCAGTTCTTC.

The rearrangement uses TRBV5-6 and TRBJ1-1, with 8 bases matching TRBD1. CDR3 length equals 16 residues. V lost 0 bases and J lost 0; bases outside the gene matches: 4. The V gene's germline CDR1 is SGHDT and CDR2 YYEEEE. For the CDR3, the DNA is TGTGCCAGCAGCTTGGGAGCAGGGGGCCTGAACACTGAAGCTTTCTTT. Residues: CASSLGAGGLNTEAFF. The full variable domain, completed using reference TRBV5-6 and TRBJ1-1, is DAGVTQSPTHLIKTRGQQVTLRCSPKSGHDTVSWYQQALGQGPQFIFQYYEEEERQRGNFPDRFSGHQFPNYSSELNVNALLLGDSALYLCASSLGAGGLNTEAFFGQGTRLTVV.

The V and J genes are TRBV7-3 and TRBJ2-3; 9 positions match TRBD2. J gave up 0 bases and V 5 bases, and 3 bases lay outside the gene matches. Germline V CDR1 and CDR2: SGHTA, FQGTGA. The CDR3 is 15 residues long. CDR3 sequence (DNA): TGTGCCAGCAGCCGAGCGGGGGGCAGCACAGATACGCAGTATTTT. As protein: CASSRAGGSTDTQYF.

The genes are TRBV7-2 and TRBJ2-1; D remains ambiguous. This CDR3 spans 16 amino acids. Germline loops: CDR1 SGHTA, CDR2 FQGNSA. Trimming cost V 0 bases and J 0 bases, with 9 bases left between them. CDR3 in DNA: TGTGCCAGCAGCTTAGCAGCGTCGAGCTCCTACAATGAGCAGTTCTTC. Amino acids: CASSLAASSSYNEQFF.

This rearrangement joins TRBV4-3 to TRBJ2-7, with D perhaps TRBD1 (5 bases). V lost 1 base and J lost 3, with 13 bases in between. The germline gives CDR1 LGHNA, CDR2 YSLEER. The CDR3 is made up of 15 amino acids. The CDR3 DNA is TGCGCCAGCAGCCAAGTCGGGCAGGGTCGCTACGAGCAGTACTTC. Translated, it gives CASSQVGQGRYEQYF.

V and J are TRBV7-2 and TRBJ2-7; D uncertain. This CDR3 has 15 amino acids. Germline CDR1 SGHTA, CDR2 FQGNSA. Trimming took 3 bases from V and 5 from J, leaving 17 bases between them. The CDR3 DNA reads TGTGCCAGCAGCTTGTTCGGCTACCGCCTAAACGAGCAGTACTTC. Translated: CASSLFGYRLNEQYF.

V is TRBV6-5 and J is TRBJ1-2, with D possibly being TRBD1 (6 bases). Deletions cut 9 bases from V and 4 bases from J, with 12 bases between. Germline assignment: CDR1 MNHEY and CDR2 SVGAGI. The CDR3 contains 12 residues. The CDR3 spells CASHRVGYGYTF. The CDR3 bases are TGTGCCAGTCACAGGGTAGGCTATGGCTACACCTTC.